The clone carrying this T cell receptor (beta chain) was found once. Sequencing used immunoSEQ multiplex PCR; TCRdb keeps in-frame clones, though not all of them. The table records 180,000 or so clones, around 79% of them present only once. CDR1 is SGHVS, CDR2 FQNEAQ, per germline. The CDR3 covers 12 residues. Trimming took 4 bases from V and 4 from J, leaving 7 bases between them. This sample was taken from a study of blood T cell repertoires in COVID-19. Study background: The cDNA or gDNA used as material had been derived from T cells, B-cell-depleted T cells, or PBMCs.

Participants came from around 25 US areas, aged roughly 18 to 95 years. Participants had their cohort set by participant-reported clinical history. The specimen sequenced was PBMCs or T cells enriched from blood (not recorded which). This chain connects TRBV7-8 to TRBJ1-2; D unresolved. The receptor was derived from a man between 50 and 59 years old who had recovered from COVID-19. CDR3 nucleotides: TGTGCCAGCAGCTCTTTATTCTATGGCTACACCTTC. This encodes CASSSLFYGYTF.